This is a list of T cell receptor beta chains from one sample in a study of blood T cell repertoires in COVID-19. Clones were sequenced by immunoSEQ multiplex PCR, and TCRdb holds only the in-frame ones, with some missing. The table has over 200,000 clones, around 90% seen once; the top ten hold approximately 15%. The sequencing input was PBMCs or T cells enriched from blood (not recorded which). The source is a young man who had been exposed to COVID-19. Each CDR3 is given with its conserved first and last residue. The order of the fields is D gene, J gene, V gene, clone size, CDR3 DNA, CDR3 protein. D genes are given only for firm matches. A row's size may be missing; if present it is once, few, many or a size class.

d_gene: TRBD2; j_gene: TRBJ2-1; v_gene: TRBV4-1; abundance: NA; CDR3nt: TGCGCCAGCAGCCAAGATCTACTAGCGGGGGGTTACAATGAGCAGTTCTTC; CDR3aa: CASSQDLLAGGYNEQFF
d_gene: TRBD1; j_gene: TRBJ1-5; v_gene: TRBV11-3; abundance: NA; CDR3nt: TGTGCCAGCAGCTTAGGGGACAGGAATAGCAATCAGCCCCAGCATTTT; CDR3aa: CASSLGDRNSNQPQHF
d_gene: TRBD2; j_gene: TRBJ2-5; v_gene: TRBV7-6; abundance: NA; CDR3nt: TGTGCCAGCAGCCGGACTAGCGGGGGAAGGGGGGAGACCCAGTACTTC; CDR3aa: CASSRTSGGRGETQYF
d_gene: TRBD1; j_gene: TRBJ1-6; v_gene: TRBV7-9; abundance: NA; CDR3nt: TGTGCCAGCATCCTAGACAGGGAGAATTCACCCCTCCACTTT; CDR3aa: CASILDRENSPLHF
d_gene: TRBD1; j_gene: TRBJ1-2; v_gene: TRBV18; abundance: NA; CDR3nt: TGTGCCAGCTCACCACCGAACCGGGGACAGGGAGTAAAAGGCTACACCTTC; CDR3aa: CASSPPNRGQGVKGYTF
d_gene: TRBD2; j_gene: TRBJ2-2; v_gene: TRBV5-1; abundance: once; CDR3nt: TGCGCCAGCAGCGCACTAGCGGGGGAATACACCGGGGAGCTGTTTTTT; CDR3aa: CASSALAGEYTGELFF
d_gene: NA; j_gene: TRBJ1-1; v_gene: TRBV18; abundance: NA; CDR3nt: TGTGCCAGCTCACTAAAGGAGGGGACTGAAGCTTTCTTT; CDR3aa: CASSLKEGTEAFF
d_gene: NA; j_gene: TRBJ1-2; v_gene: TRBV11-1; abundance: NA; CDR3nt: TGTGCCAGCAGCTTAGGAGGTGGGTACGGCGATGGCTACACCTTC; CDR3aa: CASSLGGGYGDGYTF
d_gene: TRBD1; j_gene: TRBJ1-6; v_gene: TRBV10-1; abundance: NA; CDR3nt: TGCGCCAGCAGTGAGTCGACAGGGGAAACACCCCTCCACTTT; CDR3aa: CASSESTGETPLHF
d_gene: TRBD1; j_gene: TRBJ1-4; v_gene: TRBV6-5; abundance: NA; CDR3nt: TGTGCCAGCAGTTTAGGACAGGGCACTAATGAAAAACTGTTTTTT; CDR3aa: CASSLGQGTNEKLFF
d_gene: NA; j_gene: TRBJ1-5; v_gene: TRBV15; abundance: NA; CDR3nt: TGTGCCACCAGCAGAGAGGCATGGAATCAGCCCCAGCATTTT; CDR3aa: CATSREAWNQPQHF
d_gene: TRBD2; j_gene: TRBJ2-5; v_gene: TRBV3-1/TRBV3-2; abundance: NA; CDR3nt: TGTGCCAGCAGCCCCCGACTAGCGGGGGTTATACAAGAGACCCAGTACTTC; CDR3aa: CASSPRLAGVIQETQYF
d_gene: TRBD1; j_gene: TRBJ1-2; v_gene: TRBV7-9; abundance: NA; CDR3nt: TGTGCCAGCAGGTCTACAGGGGACAGCTATGGCTACACCTTC; CDR3aa: CASRSTGDSYGYTF
d_gene: TRBD1; j_gene: TRBJ1-5; v_gene: TRBV2; abundance: NA; CDR3nt: TGTGCCGCAACCTGGGGACAGGGAGGCCAGCCCCAGCATTTT; CDR3aa: CAATWGQGGQPQHF
d_gene: NA; j_gene: TRBJ2-2; v_gene: TRBV7-6; abundance: NA; CDR3nt: TGTGCCACTAGGGGAAGATCAAACACCGGGGAGCTGTTTTTT; CDR3aa: CATRGRSNTGELFF
d_gene: TRBD1; j_gene: TRBJ1-1; v_gene: TRBV30; abundance: NA; CDR3nt: TGTGCCGGAAGGATAATGGACAGGGAAGCTTTCTTT; CDR3aa: CAGRIMDREAFF
d_gene: TRBD2; j_gene: TRBJ2-5; v_gene: TRBV3-1/TRBV3-2; abundance: NA; CDR3nt: TGTGCCAGCAGCCACGCGGGGGGGCCAGAGACCCAGTACTTC; CDR3aa: CASSHAGGPETQYF
d_gene: NA; j_gene: TRBJ1-1; v_gene: TRBV11-2; abundance: NA; CDR3nt: TGTGCCAGCAGCCTGGGACACCAAAACACTGAAGCTTTCTTT; CDR3aa: CASSLGHQNTEAFF
d_gene: TRBD1; j_gene: TRBJ2-4; v_gene: TRBV7-2; abundance: NA; CDR3nt: TGTGCCAGCAGCCCAAGGGGGCCGCCGGGAAACATTCAGTACTTC; CDR3aa: CASSPRGPPGNIQYF
d_gene: NA; j_gene: TRBJ2-5; v_gene: TRBV19; abundance: NA; CDR3nt: TGTGCCAGTAGTATCACCGCAGGGAGGCAAGAGACCCAGTACTTC; CDR3aa: CASSITAGRQETQYF
d_gene: NA; j_gene: TRBJ2-7; v_gene: TRBV5-4; abundance: NA; CDR3nt: TGTGCCAGCAGCTCATTCCGGGACACGAGGACCTACGAGCAGTACTTC; CDR3aa: CASSSFRDTRTYEQYF
d_gene: NA; j_gene: TRBJ1-1; v_gene: TRBV6-5; abundance: NA; CDR3nt: TGTGCCAGCAGTTACTCGGGGCAAGCTTTCTTT; CDR3aa: CASSYSGQAFF
d_gene: NA; j_gene: TRBJ1-5; v_gene: TRBV3-1/TRBV3-2; abundance: NA; CDR3nt: TGTGCCAGCAGCAAAGCAGGGCAGCCCCAGCATTTT; CDR3aa: CASSKAGQPQHF
d_gene: NA; j_gene: TRBJ1-5; v_gene: TRBV2; abundance: NA; CDR3nt: TGTGCCAGCAAGGTGGTGTCAGGGGGCAATCAGCCCCAGCATTTT; CDR3aa: CASKVVSGGNQPQHF
d_gene: TRBD2; j_gene: TRBJ2-7; v_gene: TRBV18; abundance: NA; CDR3nt: TGTGCCAGCTCACCAGCTAGCGGGGGGGCGGACGAGCAGTACTTC; CDR3aa: CASSPASGGADEQYF
d_gene: TRBD1; j_gene: TRBJ2-7; v_gene: TRBV7-3; abundance: NA; CDR3nt: TGTGCCAGCAGCCGGGACAGGGGGAACGAGCAGTACTTC; CDR3aa: CASSRDRGNEQYF
d_gene: NA; j_gene: TRBJ1-5; v_gene: TRBV19; abundance: NA; CDR3nt: TGTGCCAGTAGTATATCTGCGGAATCCAATCAGCCCCAGCATTTT; CDR3aa: CASSISAESNQPQHF
d_gene: TRBD2; j_gene: TRBJ2-3; v_gene: TRBV7-7; abundance: NA; CDR3nt: TGTGCCAGCAGCTTAGGACTAGCGGCGGGAGATACGCAGTATTTT; CDR3aa: CASSLGLAAGDTQYF
d_gene: NA; j_gene: TRBJ2-2; v_gene: TRBV5-1; abundance: NA; CDR3nt: TGCGCCAGCAGCTCGAACACAGGGAGCGCCGGGGAGCTGTTTTTT; CDR3aa: CASSSNTGSAGELFF
d_gene: NA; j_gene: TRBJ1-1; v_gene: TRBV12-3/TRBV12-4; abundance: NA; CDR3nt: TGTGCCAGCAGTTTATCAGGGAACACTGAAGCTTTCTTT; CDR3aa: CASSLSGNTEAFF
d_gene: TRBD1; j_gene: TRBJ1-2; v_gene: TRBV19; abundance: few; CDR3nt: TGTGCCAGTAGTGCAGGGACAGGGTATGATGGCTACACCTTC; CDR3aa: CASSAGTGYDGYTF
d_gene: NA; j_gene: TRBJ1-2; v_gene: TRBV18; abundance: NA; CDR3nt: TGTGCCAGCTCACCCTCAGGGGATTATGGCTACACCTTC; CDR3aa: CASSPSGDYGYTF
d_gene: NA; j_gene: TRBJ1-6; v_gene: TRBV3-1/TRBV3-2; abundance: few; CDR3nt: TGTGCCAGCAGCCAAGAATTCTTGGGAGGCCTCCACTTT; CDR3aa: CASSQEFLGGLHF
d_gene: TRBD1; j_gene: TRBJ1-5; v_gene: TRBV4-1; abundance: NA; CDR3nt: TGCGCCAGCAGCCAGGGACAGGGGAGGCGGGATCAGCCCCAGCATTTT; CDR3aa: CASSQGQGRRDQPQHF
d_gene: TRBD1; j_gene: TRBJ1-6; v_gene: TRBV7-9; abundance: NA; CDR3nt: TGTGCCAGCAGCTTAGGAGGGGGCTTCGGAAGCTCCTATAATTCACCCCTCCACTTT; CDR3aa: CASSLGGGFGSSYNSPLHF
d_gene: TRBD2; j_gene: TRBJ2-7; v_gene: TRBV6-5; abundance: NA; CDR3nt: TGTGCCAGCAGTTTAGCGGGGGACCCTACTGGCGAGCAGTACTTC; CDR3aa: CASSLAGDPTGEQYF
d_gene: TRBD1; j_gene: TRBJ1-3; v_gene: TRBV6-5; abundance: once; CDR3nt: TGTGCCAGCAAACGGACAGGGAGCCCAAACACCATATATTTT; CDR3aa: CASKRTGSPNTIYF
d_gene: TRBD1; j_gene: TRBJ1-1; v_gene: TRBV11-1; abundance: NA; CDR3nt: TGTGCCAGCAGCTTAGGACAGGGCACTGAAGCTTTCTTT; CDR3aa: CASSLGQGTEAFF
d_gene: TRBD2; j_gene: TRBJ2-4; v_gene: TRBV4-1; abundance: NA; CDR3nt: TGCGCCAGCAGCCACCAGAGCGGGGGGGTAGCCAAAAACATTCAGTACTTC; CDR3aa: CASSHQSGGVAKNIQYF
d_gene: TRBD1; j_gene: TRBJ1-6; v_gene: TRBV14; abundance: NA; CDR3nt: TGTGCCAGCAGCCAGGACAGGGAGGTCTCACCCCTCCACTTT; CDR3aa: CASSQDREVSPLHF
d_gene: TRBD2; j_gene: TRBJ2-7; v_gene: TRBV11-2; abundance: NA; CDR3nt: TGTGCCAGCAGCTTAGATCGGCCGGGGGGGTCGACGAGATGGCAGTACTTC; CDR3aa: CASSLDRPGGSTRWQYF
d_gene: NA; j_gene: TRBJ1-3; v_gene: TRBV10-3; abundance: NA; CDR3nt: TGTGCCATCAGTGAGTTGGGAGAAGGTGGAAACACCATATATTTT; CDR3aa: CAISELGEGGNTIYF
d_gene: NA; j_gene: TRBJ2-2; v_gene: TRBV6-8; abundance: NA; CDR3nt: TGTGCCAGCAGTTATAGCACCGGGGAGCTGTTTTTT; CDR3aa: CASSYSTGELFF
d_gene: TRBD2; j_gene: TRBJ2-4; v_gene: TRBV18; abundance: NA; CDR3nt: TGTGCCAGCTCACCACCAGGGAGGGTCTCGGACATTCAGTACTTC; CDR3aa: CASSPPGRVSDIQYF
d_gene: NA; j_gene: TRBJ1-1; v_gene: TRBV5-5; abundance: once; CDR3nt: TGTGCCAGCAGCTTGGAGTCTCTAAGGGGGGGCCGGAACACTGAAGCTTTCTTT; CDR3aa: CASSLESLRGGRNTEAFF
d_gene: TRBD2; j_gene: TRBJ2-7; v_gene: TRBV9; abundance: once; CDR3nt: TGTGCCAGCAGCGTAGGACGTAGCGGGGCCTCCTACGAGCAGTACTTC; CDR3aa: CASSVGRSGASYEQYF
d_gene: NA; j_gene: TRBJ2-3; v_gene: TRBV7-6; abundance: NA; CDR3nt: TGTGCCAGCAGCTTCCGTGGGGTTCGCGGGACGGATACGCAGTATTTT; CDR3aa: CASSFRGVRGTDTQYF
d_gene: TRBD2; j_gene: TRBJ2-3; v_gene: TRBV5-4; abundance: NA; CDR3nt: TGTGCCAGCAGCCTGGACGGGACTAGCGGGACAGATACGCAGTATTTT; CDR3aa: CASSLDGTSGTDTQYF
d_gene: TRBD1; j_gene: TRBJ1-4; v_gene: TRBV18; abundance: NA; CDR3nt: TGTGCCAGCTCACCAGGTGACAGGGGTGCAACTAATGAAAAACTGTTTTTT; CDR3aa: CASSPGDRGATNEKLFF
d_gene: TRBD1; j_gene: TRBJ1-6; v_gene: TRBV2; abundance: NA; CDR3nt: TGTGCCAGCAGTACCGGGCCAGGGGGGAGACCAAATTCACCCCTCCACTTT; CDR3aa: CASSTGPGGRPNSPLHF
d_gene: TRBD2; j_gene: TRBJ2-1; v_gene: TRBV10-3; abundance: NA; CDR3nt: TGTGCCATCAGTGGAACTAGGCGGGGGGGGGACAATGAGCAGTTCTTC; CDR3aa: CAISGTRRGGDNEQFF
d_gene: TRBD2; j_gene: TRBJ2-1; v_gene: TRBV27; abundance: NA; CDR3nt: TGTGCCAGCAGTTTAACCCTAGCGGGCTTCAATGAGCAGTTCTTC; CDR3aa: CASSLTLAGFNEQFF
d_gene: TRBD2; j_gene: TRBJ2-4; v_gene: TRBV3-1/TRBV3-2; abundance: NA; CDR3nt: TGTGCCAGCAGCCGCGAGCGGGGGTTTGGAAACATTCAGTACTTC; CDR3aa: CASSRERGFGNIQYF
d_gene: TRBD1; j_gene: TRBJ1-5; v_gene: TRBV19; abundance: NA; CDR3nt: TGTGCCAGTAGTATAGTAGCACAGGGGGCTTTCAGTCAGCCCCAGCATTTT; CDR3aa: CASSIVAQGAFSQPQHF
d_gene: NA; j_gene: TRBJ2-2; v_gene: TRBV7-3; abundance: once; CDR3nt: TGTGCCAGCAGCTTAAGGGGGGACACCGGGGAGCTGTTTTTT; CDR3aa: CASSLRGDTGELFF
d_gene: NA; j_gene: TRBJ2-5; v_gene: TRBV4-1; abundance: NA; CDR3nt: TGCGCCAGCAGCCAAGATCGGGGACACGGAGAGACCCAGTACTTC; CDR3aa: CASSQDRGHGETQYF
d_gene: NA; j_gene: TRBJ2-2; v_gene: TRBV27; abundance: NA; CDR3nt: TGTGCCAGCCGATCAGAAACAGGGGAGCTGTTTTTT; CDR3aa: CASRSETGELFF
d_gene: NA; j_gene: TRBJ1-6; v_gene: TRBV23-1; abundance: NA; CDR3nt: TGCGCCAGCAGTCTTTCATATAATTCACCCCTCCACTTT; CDR3aa: CASSLSYNSPLHF
d_gene: NA; j_gene: TRBJ2-1; v_gene: TRBV7-6; abundance: once; CDR3nt: TGTGCCAGCAGCCCGAAGGCGGACCGGGGGTACAATGAGCAGTTCTTC; CDR3aa: CASSPKADRGYNEQFF